This TCR beta chain derives from a study of blood T cell repertoires in COVID-19. The overall study: There were acute and convalescent COVID-19 samples, and they came from the United States, Italy and Spain. The analysed material was cDNA or gDNA that came from T cells, B-cell-depleted T cells, or PBMCs.

In the authors' methods: Reference gene primer amplification gave estimated nucleated cell counts. Profiling relied on immunoSEQ multiplex PCR, and the TCRdb table lists in-frame clones only, not all of them. Clonal size and the V and J genes are those of that table, whereas D and trimming came from the DNA. There are around 43,000 clones in the sample; over 75% occur only once, and 30% to 35% lies in the top ten. Trimming cost V 4 bases and J 7 bases, with 23 bases left between them. The CDR3 is made up of 16 amino acids. The germline gives CDR1 SGHRS, CDR2 YFSETQ. The receptor comes from an elderly woman with acute or convalescent COVID-19. The chain employs TRBV5-1 and TRBJ1-1; D is possibly TRBD1 (5 bases). Material for sequencing was peripheral blood. CDR3 residues: CASSPLGSSRGDEAFF. In nucleotides, the CDR3 is TGCGCCAGCAGCCCCCTGGGCTCCTCTCGGGGGGATGAAGCTTTCTTT.